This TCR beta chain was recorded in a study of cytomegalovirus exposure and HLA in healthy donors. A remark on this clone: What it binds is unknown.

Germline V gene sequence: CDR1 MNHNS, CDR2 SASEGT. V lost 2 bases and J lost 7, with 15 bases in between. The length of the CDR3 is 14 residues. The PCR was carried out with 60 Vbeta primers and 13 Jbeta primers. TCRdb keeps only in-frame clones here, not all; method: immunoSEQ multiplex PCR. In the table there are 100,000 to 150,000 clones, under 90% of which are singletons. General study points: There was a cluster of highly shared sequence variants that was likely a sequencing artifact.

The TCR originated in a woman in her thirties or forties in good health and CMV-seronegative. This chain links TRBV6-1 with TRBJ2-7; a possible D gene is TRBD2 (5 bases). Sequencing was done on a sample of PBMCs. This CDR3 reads CASSELSEEDEQYF. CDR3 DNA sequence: TGTGCCAGCAGTGAACTCTCGGAGGAAGATGAGCAGTACTTC.